This is a list of T cell receptor beta chains from one sample in a study of blood T cell repertoires in COVID-19. Sequencing was performed with immunoSEQ multiplex PCR; in TCRdb, only in-frame clones are kept and a portion is missing. Of roughly 230,000 clones listed, about 85% are singletons. The specimen was peripheral blood. These receptors came from a man aged 35 to 55 with acute or convalescent COVID-19. Each CDR3 is given with its conserved first and last residue.

>TRBV6-6
CASSYSGLGPYEQYF
>TRBV28
CASRETVNEQFF
>TRBV6-5
CASSLGGHNTGELFF
>TRBV20-1
CSASTGEKLFF
>TRBV6-5
CASLDRAEKLFF
>TRBV4-2
CASSQYQVNQPQHF
>TRBV3-1/TRBV3-2
CASSPLDSSSGNTIYF
>TRBV14
CASSQDRRGEYGYTF
>TRBV19
CASSMAGGSFRTLHF
>TRBV6-5
CASRDRGHGGYTF
>TRBV18
CASSPPVRSGYTF
>TRBV5-1
CASSAGGGYNEQFF
>TRBV5-1
CASSRGGSSYNEQFF
>TRBV30
CAWSVLGAGTGELFF
>TRBV19
CASSIGMEQYF
>TRBV30
CAWSKTGSGLHGYTF
>TRBV6-6
CASSDRQGQPQHF
>TRBV20-1
CSASRAADQPQHF
>TRBV11-2
CASSDEPGQGNEKLFF
>TRBV6-5
CASGRTEAFF
>TRBV11-3
CASSSGQGAGQETQYF
>TRBV3-1/TRBV3-2
CASSLRATQGGYGYTF
>TRBV29-1
CSVEAQGYGSYTF
>TRBV20-1
CSAEGLFGQHF
>TRBV5-4
CASSTGGGLGDTGELFF
>TRBV28
CASSRQVFEQYF
>TRBV6-2/TRBV6-3
CASSYPTPGNYGYTF
>TRBV5-1
CASSSVGRAGDTQYF
>TRBV19
CASSIGAPSNQPQHF
>TRBV5-1
CASSPGEAGGNTIYF
>TRBV10-3
CAITPGSGNTIYF
>TRBV12-1
CASSMDRFNTEAFF
>TRBV30
CAWSVREKLFF
>TRBV6-5
CASSDSPSNYGYTF
>TRBV5-5
CASSWRTGGESPLHF
>TRBV6-2/TRBV6-3
CASSQDTFPYEQYF
>TRBV4-2
CASSQDSGIYGYTF
>TRBV29-1
CSVPGTMNYGYTF
>TRBV27
CASSLILGQTQKLFF
>TRBV5-1
CASSLPQNTEAFF
>TRBV5-1
CASSLSAGSPDTQYF
>TRBV12-3/TRBV12-4
CASSLSEVPQHF
>TRBV19
CASSPGDLAGANVLTF
>TRBV7-8
CASSQNFWTGGTEAFF
>TRBV27
CASRPRAGAGTNEKLFF
>TRBV7-8
CASSTSSHNEQFF
>TRBV13
CASSSGGSEQFF